This passage covers 14 T cell receptor beta chains from one sample sequenced in a study of T cell repertoires in cytomegalovirus infection (dated by TCRdb to the late 2010s). Their cognate antigens are unknown. Sequencing was carried out with an Illumina HiSeq 1500. The public sequencing data were trimmed at Q25 with fastp and processed into clonotypes with MiXCR by TCRdb, which kept only in-frame beta chains. Rows with a matching CDR3 protein are joined into one entry that keeps the most common DNA and genes. The table for this sample lists roughly 990,000 distinct CDR3 sequences; 31% of them were counted only once. The ten most abundant clones make up more than 12% of the sample. The treatment or condition tag for this specimen amounts to: in vitro stimulation with specific CMV peptide epitopes to enrich CMV-specific T cells. The source was cultured CD8+ T cells from PBMCs, collected from culture after CMV antigen stimulation. These receptors came from a human donor in good health (CMV status not recorded). Some clones in this sample may be carry-over from other donors' samples.

In DNA form, the CDR3 reads TGTGCTAGTGGCTCACCCACCGGGACGTACATGAACACTGAAGCTTTCTTT. Protein: CASGSPTGTYMNTEAFF. The J gene is TRBJ1-1, the V gene TRBV12-5, with D maybe TRBD1 (5 bases). V lost 6 bases, J lost 0 bases, and 20 bases lay in between. The CDR3 has 17 residues. The V gene's germline CDR1 is LGHNT and CDR2 FRNRAP. The full variable domain, with the rest looked up from reference TRBV12-5 and TRBJ1-1, is DARVTQTPRHKVTEMGQEVTMRCQPILGHNTVFWYRQTMMQGLELLAYFRNRAPLDDSGMPKDRFSAEMPDATLATLKIQPSEPRDSAVYFCASGSPTGTYMNTEAFFGQGTRLTVV.

V and J are TRBV28 and TRBJ2-1; D call uncertain. CDR3 length: 12 residues. V shed 1 base and J shed 5 bases, with 3 bases lying between them. Germline assignment: CDR1 MDHEN and CDR2 SYDVKM. The CDR3: CASSLFNNEQFF. The CDR3 DNA reads as TGTGCCAGCAGTTTATTTAACAATGAGCAGTTCTTC.

There are many counts of this clonotype. The chain uses TRBV15 and TRBJ2-5; the D is unclear. Trimming removed 8 bases from V and 4 bases from J, with 14 bases in between. Per the germline V gene, CDR1 is LNHNV and CDR2 is YYDKDF (reference sequence). The CDR3 sequence is 13 residues long. The CDR3, as DNA: TGTGCCACCTCGGCCCGGGTATCAGAGACCCAGTACTTC. This sequence encodes CATSARVSETQYF.

This clonotype was counted a single time. The chain joins TRBV4-2 to TRBJ1-1; D not certain. The germline V and J ends were trimmed by 0 bases and 4 bases, with 12 bases remaining between them. This CDR3 has 15 amino acids. Germline V CDR1 and CDR2: LGHNA, YNFKEQ. The CDR3 DNA reads as TGTGCCAGCAGCCAAGATCACCATAGCGGCACTGAAGCTTTCTTT. It yields the protein CASSQDHHSGTEAFF.

This clonotype was counted at least ten times. V gene TRBV7-9 combines with J gene TRBJ2-1; TRBD2 matches 7 bases. Germline V lookup: CDR1 SEHNR, CDR2 FQNEAQ (reference sequence). CDR3 length equals 12 residues. With 4 bases clipped from V and 7 bases from J, the junction kept 1 base outside the gene matches. The CDR3 DNA reads as TGTGCCAGCAGCTCAGCGGGGAATGAGCAGTTCTTC. Translated, it gives CASSSAGNEQFF.

This rearrangement joins TRBV12-3 or TRBV12-4 to TRBJ2-5, with D perhaps being TRBD1 or TRBD2 (7 bases each). The CDR3 is 16 residues long. V was trimmed by 6 bases and J by 5 bases, leaving 22 bases between them. The DNA for the CDR3 is TGTGCCAGCAGCAGTCAGGGGGAGGGGGATGTGGAGACCCAGTACTTC. Translation: CASSSQGEGDVETQYF.

This clonotype was seen a few times. The chain recombines TRBV7-9 with TRBJ1-2, with D perhaps TRBD1 (5 bases). The CDR3 contains 16 residues. In germline, CDR1 is SEHNR, CDR2 FQNEAQ (reference sequence). V lost 5 bases to trimming and J lost 6 bases, with 22 bases between them. The CDR3, as DNA: TGTGCCAGCAGCCCCCGCGAAGGGGAAGTTGTCCATGGCTACACCTTC. Amino acids: CASSPREGEVVHGYTF. Filled out from reference TRBV7-9 and TRBJ1-2, the complete variable domain reads DTGVSQNPRHKITKRGQNVTFRCDPISEHNRLYWYRQTLGQGPEFLTYFQNEAQLEKSRLLSDRFSAERPKGSFSTLEIQRTEQGDSAMYLCASSPREGEVVHGYTFGSGTRLTVV.

This clonotype was seen just once. This chain uses TRBV2 with TRBJ2-1, with 8 bases lining up with TRBD2. Germline values: CDR1 SNHLY, CDR2 FYNNEI. CDR3 length: 15 residues. Losses at the gene ends were 5 bases for V and 1 base for J; bases not matched to a gene: 4. The CDR3 DNA reads TGTGCCAGCAGTTTAGCGGGGCAATCCTACAATGAGCAGTTCTTC. Amino acids: CASSLAGQSYNEQFF.

This clonotype was seen ten or more times. The chain recombines TRBV7-9 with TRBJ2-7; TRBD2 might be the D (6 bases). CDR1 and CDR2 (germline): SEHNR, FQNEAQ (reference sequence). The CDR3 sequence is 14 residues long. V lost 6 bases and J 3 bases, leaving 15 bases between the germline ends. The CDR3 protein is CASSPPVGGYEQYF. CDR3 sequence (DNA): TGTGCCAGCAGTCCCCCCGTGGGGGGCTACGAGCAGTACTTC.

The chain links TRBV7-6 to TRBJ2-6; 8 bases agree with TRBD1. The CDR3 consists of 16 residues. V dropped 2 bases and J dropped 0; count of bases not matched to a gene: 0. CDR1 is SGHVS, CDR2 FNYEAQ, per germline. The CDR3 sequence is CASSLTGGSGANVLTF. CDR3 in DNA: TGTGCCAGCAGCTTAACAGGGGGCTCTGGGGCCAACGTCCTGACTTTC. Full variable domain (remainder filled in from reference TRBV7-6 and TRBJ2-6): GAGVSQSPRYKVTKRGQDVALRCDPISGHVSLYWYRQALGQGPEFLTYFNYEAQQDKSGLPNDRFSAERPEGSISTLTIQRTEQRDSAMYRCASSLTGGSGANVLTFGAGSRLTVL.

The chain has TRBV6-6 and TRBJ2-5; D is unresolved. The CDR3 is 15 amino acids. V lost 4 bases and J 5 bases, leaving 17 bases between the germline ends. CDR1 and CDR2 from the germline V gene are MNHNY and SVGAGI (reference sequence). The CDR3 loop is CASSSSSLLSETQYF. The CDR3 region has the DNA TGTGCCAGCAGTTCATCTAGTCTCCTCTCGGAGACCCAGTACTTC.

V and J are TRBV6-8 and TRBJ2-2, with TRBD2 matching 7 bases. The CDR3 contains 20 residues. The germline V gene has CDR1 MNHGY and CDR2 SAAAGT. V lost 0 bases, J lost 2 bases, and 15 bases stayed unmatched. CDR3 sequence reads: CASSYSRLSGGEGNTGELFF. CDR3 bases: TGTGCCAGCAGTTACTCGAGACTTTCTGGCGGGGAGGGAAACACCGGGGAGCTGTTTTTT.

This clonotype was counted only a few times. The CDR3 sequence is CASRDFGGAYGYTF. The CDR3 nucleotides read TGTGCCAGCAGGGATTTCGGGGGCGCCTATGGCTACACCTTC. The rearrangement links TRBV5-4 to TRBJ1-2; perhaps TRBD1 as D (6 bases). The CDR3 has 14 residues. Germline CDR1 reads SGHNT; CDR2 reads YYREEE (reference sequence). V was clipped by 5 bases and J by 4 bases, with 15 bases between them.

V usage is TRBV5-5 and J usage is TRBJ2-7, with D unclear. This CDR3 is 16 amino acids long. Deletions cut 5 bases from V and 2 bases from J, with 20 bases between. Germline values: CDR1 SGHKS, CDR2 YYEKEE (reference sequence). The CDR3 region has the DNA TGTGCCAGCAGTCAGGCGATAGGAACCCCGGCCTACGAGCAGTACTTC. Protein: CASSQAIGTPAYEQYF. Together with reference TRBV5-5 and TRBJ2-7, the CDR3 gives the full variable domain: DAGVTQSPTHLIKTRGQQVTLRCSPISGHKSVSWYQQVLGQGPQFIFQYYEKEERGRGNFPDRFSARQFPNYSSELNVNALLLGDSALYLCASSQAIGTPAYEQYFGPGTRLTVT.